A selection of T cell receptor beta chains follows, all from one sample in a study of human T cells and chemical hapten exposure. TCRdb reanalysed the RACE reads using MiXCR and keeps one entry per CDR3 protein. This table has approximately 180,000 distinct CDR3 sequences, approximately 29% appearing once. Source: whole blood, taken in connection with sensitization to the hapten diphenylcyclopropenone (DPC). The origin of the receptors is a woman between 25 and 40 years old with alopecia areata. Some clones in this sample may be carry-over from other donors' samples. The CDR3 runs from the conserved cysteine through the conserved F or W. The D gene is left open where the match is weak. Clone size is not always given. Where it is, it says once, few, many or a class for expanded clones.

len,abundance,j_gene,v_gene,d_gene,CDR3nt,CDR3aa
12,.,TRBJ1-4,TRBV12-3/TRBV12-4,.,TGTGCCAGCGCGGCGATGAATGAAAAACTGTTTTTT,CASAAMNEKLFF
13,.,TRBJ1-2,TRBV7-9,.,TGTGCCAGCAGCTTAGGTCTTAATAATGGCTACACCTTC,CASSLGLNNGYTF
15,few,TRBJ2-7,TRBV28,TRBD1,TGTGCCAGCAGTGCTCCGGGACAGGTCCCCTACGAGCAGTACTTC,CASSAPGQVPYEQYF
16,.,TRBJ2-5,TRBV7-9,TRBD2,TGTGCCAGCAGCCCATTACTAGCGGGGGGCCAAGAGACCCAGTACTTC,CASSPLLAGGQETQYF
17,.,TRBJ2-2,TRBV6-5,.,TGTGCCAGCAGGCCGTACTCAGGGGAGACGGCCACCGGGGAGCTGTTTTTT,CASRPYSGETATGELFF
13,.,TRBJ2-5,TRBV5-1,.,TGCGCCAGCAGCAAGACAGGCGCGGAGACCCAGTACTTC,CASSKTGAETQYF
13,few,TRBJ2-7,TRBV7-2,.,TGTGCCAGCAGCTTGTATCAGGGTTACGAGCAGTACTTC,CASSLYQGYEQYF
13,.,TRBJ1-4,TRBV28,TRBD1,TGTGCCAGCAGTTTAGGACAGGAGAGGGAACTGTTTTTT,CASSLGQERELFF
11,.,TRBJ1-4,TRBV28,.,TGTGCCACGCTTCTCCGAGAAAAACTGTTTTTT,CATLLREKLFF
17,few,TRBJ2-1,TRBV5-5,TRBD1,TGTGCCAGCAGCATTGTGGGACGTGGGACAGGGAACAATGAGCAGTTCTTC,CASSIVGRGTGNNEQFF
13,few,TRBJ2-7,TRBV5-6,.,TGTGCCAGCAGCTTGGACGGGGTATCCGAGCAGTACTTC,CASSLDGVSEQYF
12,.,TRBJ2-7,TRBV28,.,TGTGCCAGCAGACAGACTACCTACGAGCAGTACTTC,CASRQTTYEQYF
14,many,TRBJ2-1,TRBV5-1,.,TGCGCCAGCAGCTTCCTACAATCGGGCAATGAGCAGTTCTTC,CASSFLQSGNEQFF
15,few,TRBJ1-3,TRBV7-2,.,TGTGCCAGCAGCCCGCCTCCCCGGCCTGGAAACACCATATATTTT,CASSPPPRPGNTIYF
14,.,TRBJ2-3,TRBV6-2/TRBV6-3,.,TGTGCCAGCAGTGCGGGGGCCCCCGCAGATACGCAGTATTTT,CASSAGAPADTQYF
13,.,TRBJ1-3,TRBV6-2/TRBV6-3,.,TGTGCCAGCAGAGGACAACCTGGAAACACCATATATTTT,CASRGQPGNTIYF
14,.,TRBJ2-6,TRBV9,.,TGTGCCAGCAGCGCCGCCTCTGGGGCCAACGTCCTGACTTTC,CASSAASGANVLTF
12,few,TRBJ2-7,TRBV2,.,TGTGCCAGCAGTCCCAACCAATACGAGCAGTACTTC,CASSPNQYEQYF
16,.,TRBJ1-1,TRBV4-3,TRBD1,TGCGCCAGCAGCCAATCTTCCAGGGGGGTAGGGACTGAAGCTTTCTTT,CASSQSSRGVGTEAFF
16,.,TRBJ2-7,TRBV6-6,TRBD1,TGTGCCAGCAGTTCAACCGGGACAGGGGGGACCTACGAGCAGTACTTC,CASSSTGTGGTYEQYF
14,.,TRBJ1-5,TRBV15,TRBD1,TGTGCCACCAGCAGAGATGAGGGGGCGAGACCCCAGCATTTT,CATSRDEGARPQHF
13,.,TRBJ2-1,TRBV29-1,.,TGCAGCGTTGGAATTGACGGCCCCAATGAGCAGTTCTTC,CSVGIDGPNEQFF
17,few,TRBJ1-2,TRBV4-2,TRBD1,TGTGCCAGCAGCCAAGGACAGGGAGGGATATCGCTTTCTGGCTACACCTTC,CASSQGQGGISLSGYTF
15,few,TRBJ2-2,TRBV29-1,TRBD2,TGCAGCGTTCCCGCGGGAGTAGCGAACACCGGGGAGCTGTTTTTT,CSVPAGVANTGELFF
14,few,TRBJ2-7,TRBV5-1,.,TGCGCCAGCAGCCGTTTAGGGGGAGACGGCGAGCAGTACTTC,CASSRLGGDGEQYF
15,.,TRBJ2-1,TRBV5-1,.,TGCGCCAGCAGCGGGGGAGCTAGCGCGGGCAATGAGCAGTTCTTC,CASSGGASAGNEQFF
14,.,TRBJ1-2,TRBV28,TRBD1,TGTGCCAGCACCTCTCCGGGGACAGGTGACCGTTGCACCTTC,CASTSPGTGDRCTF
16,.,TRBJ2-3,TRBV20-1,.,TGCAGTGCTAGACCCTTTCGCGGGGAAAGCACAGGTACGCAGTATTTT,CSARPFRGESTGTQYF
15,few,TRBJ2-3,TRBV28,.,TGTGCCAGCAGTATCTCTAGGGCTAGCACAGATACGCAGTATTTT,CASSISRASTDTQYF
13,.,TRBJ2-2,TRBV28,TRBD2,TGTGCCATCCGGGGAGGGTCCACCGGGGAGCTGTTTTTT,CAIRGGSTGELFF
13,few,TRBJ2-2,TRBV4-3,.,TGCGCCAGCAGCCAAGACCCCACCGGGGAGCTGTTTTTT,CASSQDPTGELFF
14,.,TRBJ2-5,TRBV4-1,.,TGCGCCAGCAGCCAAAGGGGGGTGTCAGAGACCCAGTACTTC,CASSQRGVSETQYF
16,.,TRBJ2-7,TRBV4-3,TRBD1,TGCGCCAGCAGCCAAGGGAGGACAGGGGGTGAACTCGAGCAGTACTTC,CASSQGRTGGELEQYF
16,.,TRBJ2-7,TRBV11-3,TRBD1,TGTGCCAGCAGCCCTGCGACAGGGGGACGTTCCTCCGAGCAGTACTTC,CASSPATGGRSSEQYF
14,few,TRBJ2-5,TRBV5-1,.,TGCGCCAGCAGGATGGGCCGAACGGAAGAGACCCAGTACTTC,CASRMGRTEETQYF
16,.,TRBJ2-4,TRBV6-5,.,TGTGCCAGCACTAAGCGCCCGGAGCTAGCCAAAAACATTCAGTACTTC,CASTKRPELAKNIQYF
13,many,TRBJ2-7,TRBV29-1,.,TGCAGCGTTGCTAGGGGGGCCGGGGACGAGCAGTACTTC,CSVARGAGDEQYF
17,.,TRBJ2-7,TRBV28,TRBD2,TGTGCCAGCAGTACTGCTGGCGGGAGGGCCTTTCGGTACGAGCAGTACTTC,CASSTAGGRAFRYEQYF
15,.,TRBJ2-1,TRBV7-2,TRBD2,TGTGCCAGCGGTTCAGGACTAGCGGGGTACAATGAGCAGTTCTTC,CASGSGLAGYNEQFF
14,.,TRBJ2-5,TRBV19,.,TGTGCCAGTAGTATAGGAGGGATACAAGAGACCCAGTACTTC,CASSIGGIQETQYF
13,.,TRBJ2-7,TRBV6-5,TRBD1,TGTGCCAGCAGTGGACAGGGAAAATACGAGCAGTACTTC,CASSGQGKYEQYF
20,.,TRBJ1-5,TRBV28,TRBD1,TGTGCCAGCAGTCCCACGACACCGACAGGGGGCGCCTATAGCAATCAGCCCCAGCATTTT,CASSPTTPTGGAYSNQPQHF
14,.,TRBJ1-6,TRBV7-6,.,TGTGCCAGCAGCTTAGCCCAGGGCAGCTCACCCCTCCACTTT,CASSLAQGSSPLHF
17,few,TRBJ1-4,TRBV11-2,.,TGTGCCAGCAGCTCGCCTCAGGTTCAGGAGGGTAATGAAAAACTGTTTTTT,CASSSPQVQEGNEKLFF
16,few,TRBJ1-2,TRBV4-2,.,TGTGCCAGCAGCCAAGAGGGCAGCCCGTCTAACTATGGCTACACCTTC,CASSQEGSPSNYGYTF
15,.,TRBJ2-5,TRBV11-2,TRBD2,TGTGCCAGCAGCCCTGGGACTAGACAAGTAGAGACCCAGTACTTC,CASSPGTRQVETQYF
12,few,TRBJ2-1,TRBV15,.,TGTGCCACCAGCAGACGTGAAGGGGGTGGGTTCTTC,CATSRREGGGFF
13,.,TRBJ2-1,TRBV5-1,.,TGCGCCAGCAGCTTACATGGAGACAATGAGCAGTTCTTC,CASSLHGDNEQFF
11,.,TRBJ2-5,TRBV20-1,.,TGCAGTATGAGGGAAAGAGAGACCCAGTACTTC,CSMRERETQYF
13,few,TRBJ1-3,TRBV6-2/TRBV6-3,.,TGTGCCAGCAGTTACGAGTTGCGCTTCACCATATATTTT,CASSYELRFTIYF
14,.,TRBJ1-4,TRBV29-1,TRBD1,TGCAGCGTTACCACGGGACAGGGCCTGGGAAAACTGTTTTTT,CSVTTGQGLGKLFF
17,.,TRBJ1-1,TRBV12-3/TRBV12-4,TRBD1,TGTGCCAGCACAATCAGGACAGGTGAAATAATGAACACTGAAGCTTTCTTT,CASTIRTGEIMNTEAFF
15,.,TRBJ2-2,TRBV6-2/TRBV6-3,TRBD1,TGTGCCAGCCGTTTGGGGACAGCAAACACCGGGGAGCTGTTTTTT,CASRLGTANTGELFF
14,.,TRBJ1-2,TRBV29-1,.,TGCAGCGTTGGAATAGACGGATCTAACTATGGCTACACCTTC,CSVGIDGSNYGYTF
13,many,TRBJ2-2,TRBV7-2,TRBD2,TGTGCCAGCAGCTGGGGGAGGGTCGGGGAGCTGTTTTTT,CASSWGRVGELFF
13,.,TRBJ2-3,TRBV15,TRBD2,TGTGCCACCACCGGACTAGACACAGATACGCAGTATTTT,CATTGLDTDTQYF
15,.,TRBJ1-2,TRBV27,TRBD1,TGTGCCAGCAGTTTAAGGGGGACAGGGGGCCTAGGCTACACCTTC,CASSLRGTGGLGYTF